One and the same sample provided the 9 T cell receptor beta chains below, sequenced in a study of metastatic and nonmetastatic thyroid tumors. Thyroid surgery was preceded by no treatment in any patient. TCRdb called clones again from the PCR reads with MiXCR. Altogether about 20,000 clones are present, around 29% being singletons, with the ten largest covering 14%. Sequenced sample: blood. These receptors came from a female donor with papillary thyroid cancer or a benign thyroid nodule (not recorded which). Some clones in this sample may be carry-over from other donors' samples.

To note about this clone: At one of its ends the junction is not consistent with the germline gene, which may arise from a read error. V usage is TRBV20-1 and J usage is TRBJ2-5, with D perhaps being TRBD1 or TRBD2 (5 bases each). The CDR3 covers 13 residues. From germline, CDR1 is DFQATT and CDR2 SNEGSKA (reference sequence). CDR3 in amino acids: CSARGWDQETQYF. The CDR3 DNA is TGCAGTGCTAGGGGGTGGGACCAGGAGACCCAGTACTTC.

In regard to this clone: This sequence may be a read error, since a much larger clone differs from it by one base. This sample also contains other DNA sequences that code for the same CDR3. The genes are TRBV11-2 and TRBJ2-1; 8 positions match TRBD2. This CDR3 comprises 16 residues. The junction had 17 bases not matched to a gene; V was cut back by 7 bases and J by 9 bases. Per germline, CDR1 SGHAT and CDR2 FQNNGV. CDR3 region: CASNLGFGVAGCEQFF. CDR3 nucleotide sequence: TGTGCCAGCAATCTTGGTTTTGGGGTAGCGGGGTGTGAGCAGTTCTTC.

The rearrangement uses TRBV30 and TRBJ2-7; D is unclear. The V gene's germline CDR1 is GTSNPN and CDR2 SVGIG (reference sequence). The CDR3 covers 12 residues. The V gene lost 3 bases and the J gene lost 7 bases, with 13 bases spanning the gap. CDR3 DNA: TGTGCCTGGAGAGGGTCTCCGCGTGAGCAGTACTTC. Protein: CAWRGSPREQYF.

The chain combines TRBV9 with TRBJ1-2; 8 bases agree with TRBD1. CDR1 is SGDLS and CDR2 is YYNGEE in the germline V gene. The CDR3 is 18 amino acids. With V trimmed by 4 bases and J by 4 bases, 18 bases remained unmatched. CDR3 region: CASSPYHPTGDEFYGYTF. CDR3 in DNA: TGTGCCAGCAGCCCCTACCACCCGACAGGGGATGAGTTCTATGGCTACACCTTC.

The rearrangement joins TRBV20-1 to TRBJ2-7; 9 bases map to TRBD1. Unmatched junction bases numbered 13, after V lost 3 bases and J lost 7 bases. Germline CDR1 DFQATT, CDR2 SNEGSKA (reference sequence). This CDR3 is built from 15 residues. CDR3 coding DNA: TGCAGTGCTAGGGCGGGACAGGGCCCGGGGGGAGAGCAGTACTTC. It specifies CSARAGQGPGGEQYF.

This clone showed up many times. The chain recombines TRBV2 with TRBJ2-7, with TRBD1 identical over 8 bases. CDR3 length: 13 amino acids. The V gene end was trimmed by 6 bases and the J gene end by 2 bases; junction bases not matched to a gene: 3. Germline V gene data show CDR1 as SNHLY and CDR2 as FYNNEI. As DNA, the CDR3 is TGTGCCAGCAGCAGGACAGGGACCTACGAGCAGTACTTC. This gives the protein CASSRTGTYEQYF.

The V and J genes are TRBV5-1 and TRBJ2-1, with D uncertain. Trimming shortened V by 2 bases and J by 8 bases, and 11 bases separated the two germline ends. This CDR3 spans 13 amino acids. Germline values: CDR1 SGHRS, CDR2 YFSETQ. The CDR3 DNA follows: TGCGCCAGCAGCTTCCGTGCCTCGGATGAGCAGTTCTTC. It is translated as CASSFRASDEQFF.

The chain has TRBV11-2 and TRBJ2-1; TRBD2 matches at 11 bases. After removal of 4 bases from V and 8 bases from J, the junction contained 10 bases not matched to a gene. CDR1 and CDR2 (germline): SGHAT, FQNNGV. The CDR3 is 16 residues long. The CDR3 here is CASSSLAGGPGDEQFF. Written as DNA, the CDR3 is TGTGCCAGCAGCTCATTAGCGGGAGGGCCGGGTGATGAGCAGTTCTTC.

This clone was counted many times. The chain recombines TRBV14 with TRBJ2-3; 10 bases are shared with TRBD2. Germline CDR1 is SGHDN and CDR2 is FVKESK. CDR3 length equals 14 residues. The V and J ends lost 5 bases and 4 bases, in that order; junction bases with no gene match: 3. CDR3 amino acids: CASSLAGGSDTQYF. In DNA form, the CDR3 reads TGTGCCAGCAGCTTAGCGGGAGGATCAGATACGCAGTATTTT.